Below, 2 T cell receptor beta chains from the same sample are listed, as sequenced in a study of T cell changes during pregnancy in multiple sclerosis. Data came from immunoSEQ multiplex PCR; TCRdb stores just in-frame clones and leaves some out. This table holds about 110,000 clones, approximately 90% found once. The material was peripheral blood, obtained after pregnancy. The receptors were sampled from a female donor with multiple sclerosis, enrolled in a pregnancy study.

The rearrangement joins TRBV5-4 to TRBJ1-1; TRBD1 matches at 7 bases. Germline-derived CDR1 and CDR2 are SGHNT and YYREEE (reference sequence). The CDR3 has 16 amino acids. Unmatched junction bases numbered 14, after V lost 4 bases and J lost 5 bases. The CDR3 is CASSPLDRALRTEAFF. CDR3 DNA sequence: TGTGCCAGCAGCCCTTTAGACAGGGCGTTGCGAACTGAAGCTTTCTTT.

The V gene is TRBV29-1, the J gene TRBJ1-2; D gene uncertain. This CDR3 region has 12 residues. CDR1 is SQVTM and CDR2 is ANQGSEA in the germline V gene. V dropped 6 bases and J dropped 1 base, with 9 bases sitting between them. The CDR3 DNA follows: TGCAGCGTCCTGACGGGTAACTATGGCTACACCTTC. Amino acids: CSVLTGNYGYTF.